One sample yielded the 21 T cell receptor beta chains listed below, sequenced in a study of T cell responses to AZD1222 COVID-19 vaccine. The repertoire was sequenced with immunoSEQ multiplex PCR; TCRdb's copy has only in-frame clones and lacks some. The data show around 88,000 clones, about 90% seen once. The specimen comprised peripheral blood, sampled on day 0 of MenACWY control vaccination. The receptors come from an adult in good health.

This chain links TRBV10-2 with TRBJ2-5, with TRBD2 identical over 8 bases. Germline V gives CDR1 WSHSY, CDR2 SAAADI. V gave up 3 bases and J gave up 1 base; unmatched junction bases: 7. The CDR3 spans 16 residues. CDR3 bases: TGCGCCAGCAGTGACTGGGAGCGGGGGACCCAAGAGACCCAGTACTTC. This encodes CASSDWERGTQETQYF.

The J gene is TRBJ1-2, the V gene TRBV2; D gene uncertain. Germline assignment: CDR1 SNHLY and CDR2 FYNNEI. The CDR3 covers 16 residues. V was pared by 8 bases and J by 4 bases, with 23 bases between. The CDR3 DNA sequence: TGTGCCAGCGCACTTCCTTCTTTTCAATCCGGCTATGGCTACACCTTC. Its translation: CASALPSFQSGYGYTF.

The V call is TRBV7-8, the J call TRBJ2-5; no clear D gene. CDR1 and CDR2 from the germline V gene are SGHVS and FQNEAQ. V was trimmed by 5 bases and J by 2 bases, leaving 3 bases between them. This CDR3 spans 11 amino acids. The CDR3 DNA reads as TGTGCCAGCAGCCCACAAGAGACCCAGTACTTC. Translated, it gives CASSPQETQYF.

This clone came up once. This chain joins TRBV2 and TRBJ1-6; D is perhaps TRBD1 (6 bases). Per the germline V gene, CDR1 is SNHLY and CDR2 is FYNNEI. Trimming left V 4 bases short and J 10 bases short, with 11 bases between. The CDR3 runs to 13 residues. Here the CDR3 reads CASSAHDRSPLHF. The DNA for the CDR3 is TGTGCCAGCAGTGCACACGACAGGTCACCCCTCCACTTT.

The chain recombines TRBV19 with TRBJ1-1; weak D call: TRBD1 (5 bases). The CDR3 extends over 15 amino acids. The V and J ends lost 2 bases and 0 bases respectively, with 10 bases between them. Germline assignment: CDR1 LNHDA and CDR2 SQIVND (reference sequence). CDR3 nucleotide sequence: TGTGCCAGTAGTATATTGTACAGGATGAACACTGAAGCTTTCTTT. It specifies CASSILYRMNTEAFF.

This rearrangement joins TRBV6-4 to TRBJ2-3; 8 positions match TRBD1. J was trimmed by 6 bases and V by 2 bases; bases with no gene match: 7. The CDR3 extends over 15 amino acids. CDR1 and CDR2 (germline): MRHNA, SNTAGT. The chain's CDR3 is CASSDGGTGRDTQYF. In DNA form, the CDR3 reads TGTGCCAGCAGTGACGGGGGGACAGGTCGCGATACGCAGTATTTT.

Here the CDR3 reads CASSHVPVSYNEQFF. The CDR3 coding sequence is TGTGCCAGCAGCCACGTACCTGTCTCCTACAATGAGCAGTTCTTC. J is TRBJ2-1 and V is TRBV3-1 (or the pseudogene TRBV3-2), with unresolved D. CDR3 size: 15 residues. Trimming shortened V by 3 bases and J by 0 bases, and 9 bases separated the two germline ends. CDR1 is LGHDT, CDR2 YNNKEL, per germline (reference sequence).

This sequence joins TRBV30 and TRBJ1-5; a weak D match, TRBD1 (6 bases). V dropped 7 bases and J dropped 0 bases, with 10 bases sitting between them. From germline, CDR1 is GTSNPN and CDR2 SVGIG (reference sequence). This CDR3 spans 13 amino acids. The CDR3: CASGADSNQPQHF. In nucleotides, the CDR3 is TGTGCCTCGGGGGCAGATAGCAATCAGCCCCAGCATTTT.

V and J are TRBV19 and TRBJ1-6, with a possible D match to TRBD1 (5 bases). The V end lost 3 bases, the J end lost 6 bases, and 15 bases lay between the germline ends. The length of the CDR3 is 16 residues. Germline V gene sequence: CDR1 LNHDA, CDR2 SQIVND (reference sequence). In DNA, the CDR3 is TGTGCCAGTAGTATGGGAGACAGCCTCTTTAATTCACCCCTCCACTTT. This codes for CASSMGDSLFNSPLHF.

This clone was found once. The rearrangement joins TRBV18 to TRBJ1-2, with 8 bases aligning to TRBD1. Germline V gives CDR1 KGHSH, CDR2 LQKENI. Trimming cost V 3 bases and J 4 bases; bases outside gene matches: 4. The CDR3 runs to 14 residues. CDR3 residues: CASSPTGEGYGYTF. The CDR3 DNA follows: TGTGCCAGCTCACCGACAGGGGAAGGCTATGGCTACACCTTC.

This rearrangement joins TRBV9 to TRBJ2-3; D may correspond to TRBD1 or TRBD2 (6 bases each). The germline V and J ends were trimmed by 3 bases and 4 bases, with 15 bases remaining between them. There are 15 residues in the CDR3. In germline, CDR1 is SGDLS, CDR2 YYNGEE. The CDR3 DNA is TGTGCCAGCAGCGACCGAAGGGGGGCCGCAGATACGCAGTATTTT. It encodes CASSDRRGAADTQYF.

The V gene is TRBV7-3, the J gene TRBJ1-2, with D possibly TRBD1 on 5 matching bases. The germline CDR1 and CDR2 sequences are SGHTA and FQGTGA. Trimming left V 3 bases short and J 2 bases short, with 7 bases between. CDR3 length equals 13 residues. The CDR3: CASSFGGNYGYTF. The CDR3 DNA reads TGTGCCAGCAGCTTCGGGGGAAACTATGGCTACACCTTC.

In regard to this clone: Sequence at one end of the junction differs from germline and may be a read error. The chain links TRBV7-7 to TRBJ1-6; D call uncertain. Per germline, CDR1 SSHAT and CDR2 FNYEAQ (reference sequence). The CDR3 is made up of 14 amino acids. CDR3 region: CASSLAAPNSPLHF. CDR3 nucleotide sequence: TGTGCTAGCAGCTTAGCGGCCCCTAATTCACCCCTCCACTTT.

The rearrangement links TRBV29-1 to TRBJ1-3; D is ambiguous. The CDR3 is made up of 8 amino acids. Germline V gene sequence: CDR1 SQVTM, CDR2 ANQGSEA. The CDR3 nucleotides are TGCAGTCCAAGCACCATATATTTT. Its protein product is CSPSTIYF.

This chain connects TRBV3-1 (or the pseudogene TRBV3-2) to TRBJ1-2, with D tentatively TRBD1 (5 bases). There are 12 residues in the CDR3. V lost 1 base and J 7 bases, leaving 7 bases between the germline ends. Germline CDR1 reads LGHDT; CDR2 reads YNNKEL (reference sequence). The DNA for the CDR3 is TGTGCCAGCAGCCAAGGCAGGGTTGGCTACACCTTC. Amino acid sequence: CASSQGRVGYTF.

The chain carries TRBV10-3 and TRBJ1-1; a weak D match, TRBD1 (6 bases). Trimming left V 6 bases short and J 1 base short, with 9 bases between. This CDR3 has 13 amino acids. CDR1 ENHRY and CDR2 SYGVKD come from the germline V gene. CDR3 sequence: CAIRTGSNTEAFF. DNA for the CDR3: TGTGCCATCAGGACAGGATCGAACACTGAAGCTTTCTTT.

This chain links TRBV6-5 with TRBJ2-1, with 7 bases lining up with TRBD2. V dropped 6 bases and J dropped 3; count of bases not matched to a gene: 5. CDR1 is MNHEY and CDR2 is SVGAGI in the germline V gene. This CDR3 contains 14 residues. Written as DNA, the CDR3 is TGTGCCAGCAGAGCCGGGACTAACTACAATGAGCAGTTCTTC. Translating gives CASRAGTNYNEQFF.

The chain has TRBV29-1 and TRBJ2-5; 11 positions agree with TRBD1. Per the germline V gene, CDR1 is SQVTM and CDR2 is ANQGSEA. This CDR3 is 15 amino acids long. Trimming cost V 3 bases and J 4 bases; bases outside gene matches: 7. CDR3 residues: CSVDTGQGAGETQYF. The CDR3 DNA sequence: TGCAGCGTTGACACCGGACAGGGGGCGGGAGAGACCCAGTACTTC.

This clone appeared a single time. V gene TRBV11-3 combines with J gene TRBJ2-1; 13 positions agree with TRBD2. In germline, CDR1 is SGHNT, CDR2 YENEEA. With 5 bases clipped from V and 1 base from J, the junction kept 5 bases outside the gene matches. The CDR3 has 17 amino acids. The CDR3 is CASSPRTSGGSYNEQFF. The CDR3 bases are TGTGCCAGCAGCCCCCGGACTAGCGGGGGTTCCTACAATGAGCAGTTCTTC.

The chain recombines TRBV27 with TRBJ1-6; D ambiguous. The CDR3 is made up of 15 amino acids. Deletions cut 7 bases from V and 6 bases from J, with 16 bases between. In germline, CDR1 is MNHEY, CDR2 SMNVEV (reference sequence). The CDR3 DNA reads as TGTGCCAGCACCATAGCCCGACCGCTTAATTCACCCCTCCACTTT. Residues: CASTIARPLNSPLHF.

CDR3 amino acids: CASSSTGGLNTEAFF. The CDR3 DNA follows: TGTGCCAGCAGTTCGACAGGGGGCCTGAACACTGAAGCTTTCTTT. J is TRBJ1-1 and V is TRBV27; 10 bases are shared with TRBD1. The germline CDR1 and CDR2 sequences are MNHEY and SMNVEV (reference sequence). This CDR3 has 15 amino acids. V was pared by 4 bases and J by 0 bases, with 2 bases of the junction left unmatched.